The clone carrying this T cell receptor beta chain was detected many times. The target antigen is unknown. The data originate from a study of T-cell reconstitution after alpha-beta-depleted transplantation in children. Preparation of the TCRbeta library involved a method that used unique molecular identifiers. A single record per CDR3 protein comes from TCRdb applying MiXCR to the PCR reads. The sample shows fewer than 250,000 distinct CDR3 sequences, 6.5% to 9% of them seen only once. This CDR3 spans 15 amino acids. V gave up 3 bases and J gave up 5 bases; unmatched junction bases: 9. General study points: Counts and diversity of T cells one year after transplant came mostly from newly produced T cells. Elevated TCRbeta diversity at day 60 was traced, in some patients, to surviving recipient T cells and thymic progenitors. Reports say that about two months after transplant, the alpha-beta T cells came out of several hundred graft clones that had expanded.

The gene calls are TRBV12-3 or TRBV12-4 and TRBJ2-7; 8 bases match TRBD1. This receptor was taken from a male patient younger than 18 who had a stem cell transplant for acute lymphoblastic leukemia, so the T cells may come from the graft donor. The source was PBMCs, mostly from graft donor cells, collected 180 days after TCRalphabeta/CD19-depleted stem cell transplant. The CDR3 reads CASSFRGRGSNEQYF. The CDR3, as DNA: TGTGCCAGCAGTTTCAGGGGGCGGGGATCAAACGAGCAGTACTTC.